This T cell receptor (beta chain) was observed in a study of regulatory T cells in long-lasting Graves disease. The time point here: persistent/refractory GD, antithyroid drugs over 5 years with positive TRAb. PBMCs were the source of the RNA used for TCR sequencing. For this clonotype: Its antigen is unidentified.

CDR1 and CDR2 from the germline V gene are MNHEY and SVGAGI. V lost 0 bases, J lost 2 bases, and 7 bases stayed unmatched. CDR3 length: 19 residues. CDR3-region Arm-PCR and iRepertoire HTBI primers produced the TCR beta libraries. One entry per CDR3 protein, called by TCRdb with MiXCR from the multiplex PCR reads. The data show 300,000 to 350,000 distinct CDR3 sequences, 20% seen once. Findings and limits, study-wide: TRBV28, TRBJ1-2 and TRBJ2-5 were favored in persistent disease.

The source of this sequence is a female donor with Graves disease. The specimen was peripheral blood mononuclear cells (PBMCs), collected when the disease was refractory, from a patient treated with antithyroid drugs. The gene calls are TRBV6-5 and TRBJ2-7; 16 bases align to TRBD2. The CDR3 nucleotides are TGTGCCAGCAGTTACTCGGCGGGACTAGCGGGAGGGGGGGCCTACGAGCAGTACTTC. Its translation is CASSYSAGLAGGGAYEQYF.